Below are 10 T cell receptor beta chains sequenced from a single sample in a study of CD8+ T cells in alopecia areata (dated by TCRdb to 2016 to 2019). The protocol used for the library was the immunoSEQ multiplex PCR assay. RNA was extracted from all samples and reverse transcribed into cDNA as template for TCR sequencing. The clones in this table, taken by TCRdb from immuneACCESS, are in-frame only. Not every clone is retained; where verified, under half of the shortfall comes from an unresolved V gene, and the cause of the rest is unknown. The sample records about 120,000 clones, 50% to 75% of which are singletons. The ten most abundant clones make up more than 25% of the sample. What the time point label conveys for this sample: roughly 27 days on oral tofacitinib. The treatment or condition label of this sample denotes: oral pan-JAK inhibitor, 5-10 mg twice daily. The sequencing here drew on CD8+ T cells sorted from blood, taken at week 4, from a patient treated with tofacitinib. The receptors were sampled from a human donor with alopecia areata.

About this clone itself: The sample has other DNA sequences that encode this CDR3 too. The chain links TRBV5-1 to TRBJ1-1; no reliable D call. CDR3 length: 12 amino acids. V was clipped by 2 bases and J by 4 bases, with 6 bases between them. Per germline, CDR1 SGHRS and CDR2 YFSETQ. The CDR3 coding sequence is TGCGCCAGCAGCTTAGAGGGCACTGAAGCTTTCTTT. Its protein product is CASSLEGTEAFF. Variable domain in full (rest from reference TRBV5-1 and TRBJ1-1): KAGVTQTPRYLIKTRGQQVTLSCSPISGHRSVSWYQQTPGQGLQFLFEYFSETQRNKGNFPGRFSGRQFSNSRSEMNVSTLELGDSALYLCASSLEGTEAFFGQGTRLTVV.

The rearrangement uses TRBV29-1 and TRBJ2-1; the match to TRBD2 covers 8 bases. This CDR3 spans 16 amino acids. Germline values: CDR1 SQVTM, CDR2 ANQGSEA. After removal of 2 bases from V and 0 bases from J, the junction contained 6 bases not matched to a gene. In nucleotides, the CDR3 is TGCAGCGTTGAATCCAGCGGGGGAATCTCCTACAATGAGCAGTTCTTC. It encodes CSVESSGGISYNEQFF.

The chain carries TRBV7-9 and TRBJ2-6, with TRBD1 matching 7 bases. This CDR3 has 17 residues. Germline CDR1 reads SEHNR; CDR2 reads FQNEAQ (reference sequence). The V gene end was trimmed by 3 bases and the J gene end by 4 bases; junction bases not matched to a gene: 9. CDR3 in amino acids: CASSFGTAYFGANVLTF. CDR3 bases: TGTGCCAGCAGCTTTGGGACAGCTTACTTCGGGGCCAACGTCCTGACTTTC.

This rearrangement joins TRBV7-3 to TRBJ2-3, with 7 bases identical to TRBD2. Trimming removed 4 bases from V and 1 base from J; junction bases left unmatched: 2. CDR3 length: 14 residues. CDR1 SGHTA and CDR2 FQGTGA come from the germline V gene. CDR3 residues: CASSSAGGTDTQYF. CDR3 DNA sequence: TGTGCCAGCAGCTCCGCGGGGGGCACAGATACGCAGTATTTT.

This clone was recorded a few times. The chain uses TRBV5-6 and TRBJ2-5; no clear D gene. This CDR3 contains 13 residues. Germline V gene data show CDR1 as SGHDT and CDR2 as YYEEEE. Trimming removed 0 bases from V and 1 base from J, with 4 bases in between. CDR3: CASSLDIQETQYF. In nucleotides, the CDR3 is TGTGCCAGCAGCTTGGACATCCAAGAGACCCAGTACTTC.

This clone was detected once. This chain joins TRBV11-2 and TRBJ2-6, with no clear D. The CDR3 has 17 residues. Germline-derived CDR1 and CDR2 are SGHAT and FQNNGV. Trimming cost V 3 bases and J 0 bases, with 12 bases left between them. The CDR3 sequence is CASSFPGLSSGANVLTF. CDR3 nucleotide sequence: TGTGCCAGCAGCTTCCCCGGGCTATCCTCTGGGGCCAACGTCCTGACTTTC.

The V call is TRBV19, the J call TRBJ1-1; D is unclear. From germline, CDR1 is LNHDA and CDR2 SQIVND (reference sequence). The V end lost 7 bases, the J end lost 2 bases, and 8 bases lay between the germline ends. The CDR3 is 12 amino acids. CDR3 nucleotides: TGTGCCAGTAACAGACCTAACACTGAAGCTTTCTTT. Amino acid sequence: CASNRPNTEAFF. Drawing the rest from reference TRBV19 and TRBJ1-1, the complete variable domain is DGGITQSPKYLFRKEGQNVTLSCEQNLNHDAMYWYRQDPGQGLRLIYYSQIVNDFQKGDIAEGYSVSREKKESFPLTVTSAQKNPTAFYLCASNRPNTEAFFGQGTRLTVV.

Here the CDR3 reads CASSLGLGMITQYF. The DNA for the CDR3 is TGCGCCAGCAGCTTGGGACTCGGGATGATTACCCAGTACTTC. The J gene is TRBJ2-5, the V gene TRBV5-1; the D gene is possibly TRBD2 (5 bases). CDR3 length: 14 residues. V shed 0 bases and J shed 8 bases, with 14 bases lying between them. Germline lookup yields CDR1 SGHRS and CDR2 YFSETQ.

This clone came up a few times. The V and J genes are TRBV20-1 and TRBJ2-7; D might be TRBD1 (5 bases). The CDR3 extends over 11 amino acids. The V and J ends lost 6 bases and 5 bases respectively, with 11 bases between them. CDR1 is DFQATT and CDR2 is SNEGSKA in the germline V gene (reference sequence). The CDR3 nucleotides read TGCAGTGCGAACAAGGGGAACGAGCAGTACTTC. This codes for CSANKGNEQYF.

The genes are TRBV30 and TRBJ2-7; weak D call: TRBD1 (5 bases). The V and J ends lost 0 bases and 3 bases respectively, with 9 bases between them. CDR1 GTSNPN and CDR2 SVGIG come from the germline V gene (reference sequence). The CDR3 is 13 residues long. The CDR3 spells CAWSVRQSYEQYF. The CDR3, as DNA: TGTGCCTGGAGTGTCCGACAGAGCTACGAGCAGTACTTC. Full variable domain (rest looked up from reference TRBV30 and TRBJ2-7): SQTIHQWPATLVQPVGSPLSLECTVEGTSNPNLYWYRQAAGRGLQLLFYSVGIGQISSEVPQNLSASRPQDRQFILSSKKLLLSDSGFYLCAWSVRQSYEQYFGPGTRLTVT.